Listed below are T cell receptor beta chains from one sample, sequenced in a study of blood T cell repertoires in COVID-19. Data came from immunoSEQ multiplex PCR; TCRdb stores just in-frame clones and leaves some out. The sample has 120,000 or so clones; approximately 65% are singletons. The material sequenced was peripheral blood. Source of these receptors: a woman aged 60 to 75 with acute or convalescent COVID-19. CDR3s include the opening cysteine and the closing phenylalanine or tryptophan. D genes are given only for firm matches. The size entry is marked missing in some rows and otherwise reads once, few, many or a size class.

TRBV7-2	.	TRBD1	TRBJ1-6	CASSSSRQGNNSPLHF	TGTGCCAGCAGCTCGAGCAGACAGGGTAATAATTCACCCCTCCACTTT
TRBV5-4	.	TRBD1	TRBJ1-2	CASSLRTGGVFGYTF	TGTGCCAGCAGCTTAAGGACAGGGGGCGTTTTTGGCTACACCTTC
TRBV7-2	.	.	TRBJ1-4	CASSLAIGVNEKLFF	TGTGCCAGCAGCTTAGCGATCGGGGTTAATGAAAAACTGTTTTTT
TRBV7-2	.	.	TRBJ1-1	CASSLKGDTEAFF	TGTGCCAGCAGCTTAAAAGGGGACACTGAAGCTTTCTTT
TRBV12-5	.	TRBD2	TRBJ2-2	CASGLFTSGGRTGELFF	TGTGCTAGTGGTTTGTTCACTAGCGGGGGTAGGACCGGGGAGCTGTTTTTT
TRBV20-1	.	.	TRBJ1-5	CSASHSYFNQPQHF	TGCAGTGCTAGTCACTCCTACTTCAATCAGCCCCAGCATTTT
TRBV5-4	.	.	TRBJ2-7	CASSSDSELPYEQYF	TGTGCCAGCAGCTCTGACAGTGAACTACCCTACGAGCAGTACTTC
TRBV30	.	TRBD1	TRBJ2-1	CAWTAGQGIFKGSYNEQFF	TGTGCCTGGACTGCGGGACAGGGGATTTTTAAGGGTTCTTACAATGAGCAGTTCTTC
TRBV7-6	.	TRBD1	TRBJ1-5	CASSQGQGMGNQPQHF	TGTGCCAGCAGCCAAGGACAGGGGATGGGCAATCAGCCCCAGCATTTT
TRBV1	.	.	TRBJ1-1	CTSSQGVTEAFF	TGCACCAGCAGCCAGGGCGTTACTGAAGCTTTCTTT
TRBV9	.	.	TRBJ1-6	CASSAEISSPLHF	TGTGCCAGCAGCGCCGAGATAAGTTCACCCCTCCACTTT
TRBV20-1	many	.	TRBJ1-4	CSAGGQEKLFF	TGCAGTGCTGGCGGACAGGAAAAACTGTTTTTT
TRBV6-1	.	.	TRBJ1-1	CASSEYSTANTEAFF	TGTGCCAGCAGTGAGTACTCGACAGCGAACACTGAAGCTTTCTTT
TRBV7-9	many	.	TRBJ1-6	CASSFLVNSPLHF	TGTGCCAGCAGCTTTTTAGTCAATTCACCCCTCCACTTT
TRBV14	.	.	TRBJ1-1	CASSQYEINTEAFF	TGTGCCAGCAGCCAATACGAGATAAACACTGAAGCTTTCTTT
TRBV25-1	.	.	TRBJ2-3	CASSGQTYTDTQYF	TGTGCCAGCAGCGGACAGACCTACACAGATACGCAGTATTTT
TRBV29-1	.	TRBD1	TRBJ1-1	CSVVRRGDTEAFF	TGCAGCGTTGTACGCAGGGGGGACACTGAAGCTTTCTTT
TRBV18	.	.	TRBJ1-6	CASSPPAGGARNSPLHF	TGTGCCAGCTCACCACCAGCAGGAGGGGCTCGAAATTCACCCCTCCACTTT
TRBV19	.	.	TRBJ1-5	CASSQVGTHSNQPQHF	TGTGCCAGTAGTCAGGTCGGGACTCATAGCAATCAGCCCCAGCATTTT
TRBV19	once	TRBD1	TRBJ1-3	CASSNHRGVTGNTIYF	TGTGCCAGTAGTAACCACAGGGGAGTCACTGGAAACACCATATATTTT
TRBV9	.	TRBD1	TRBJ2-7	CASYPSGTGDVYEQYF	TGTGCCAGCTACCCATCCGGGACAGGGGATGTCTACGAGCAGTACTTC
TRBV10-3	.	TRBD1	TRBJ2-7	CAISDTGTGYLYEQYF	TGTGCCATCAGTGACACCGGGACAGGGTACCTCTACGAGCAGTACTTC
TRBV19	.	TRBD1	TRBJ1-6	CASSPRDRGSYNSPLHF	TGTGCCAGTAGTCCAAGGGACAGGGGCTCCTATAATTCACCCCTCCACTTT
TRBV30	.	.	TRBJ2-7	CAWRASRLGEQYF	TGTGCCTGGAGAGCCAGCAGACTGGGCGAGCAGTACTTC
TRBV19	.	.	TRBJ1-1	CASSSQGTATEAFF	TGTGCCAGTAGTAGCCAGGGTACGGCCACTGAAGCTTTCTTT
TRBV18	once	TRBD1	TRBJ1-2	CASSLADRPGGYTF	TGTGCCAGCTCACTAGCGGACAGGCCCGGGGGCTACACCTTC
TRBV15	.	.	TRBJ2-5	CATSSDTGWATQYF	TGTGCCACCAGCAGTGATACAGGGTGGGCGACCCAGTACTTC
TRBV12-3/TRBV12-4	.	.	TRBJ1-1	CASSLSSATEAFF	TGTGCCAGCAGTTTAAGTTCAGCGACTGAAGCTTTCTTT
TRBV9	.	TRBD1	TRBJ1-2	CASSVGSGQGVRGYTF	TGTGCCAGCAGCGTAGGGTCCGGACAGGGGGTTCGCGGCTACACCTTC
TRBV7-8	.	.	TRBJ2-5	CASSPGQKRLQETQYF	TGTGCCAGCAGCCCAGGGCAGAAACGGCTCCAAGAGACCCAGTACTTC
TRBV7-9	many	.	TRBJ2-3	CASSSSGSTDTQYF	TGTGCCAGCAGCTCTTCGGGTAGCACAGATACGCAGTATTTT
TRBV19	.	TRBD1	TRBJ1-4	CASRWGAGTGDEKLFF	TGTGCCAGTAGATGGGGTGCTGGGACAGGGGACGAAAAACTGTTTTTT
TRBV7-2	.	.	TRBJ1-5	CASSLRTISNQPQHF	TGTGCCAGCAGCCTCCGGACAATTAGCAATCAGCCCCAGCATTTT
TRBV12-3/TRBV12-4	.	TRBD2	TRBJ2-5	CASRLSGVETQYF	TGTGCCAGCAGACTAAGCGGGGTAGAGACCCAGTACTTC
TRBV4-3	.	.	TRBJ1-1	CASSQSYATGRVNTEAFF	TGCGCCAGCAGCCAATCGTATGCGACAGGACGGGTGAACACTGAAGCTTTCTTT
TRBV5-1	.	.	TRBJ1-4	CASSPQGVNEKLFF	TGCGCCAGCAGCCCCCAGGGCGTGAATGAAAAACTGTTTTTT
TRBV9	.	TRBD2	TRBJ2-5	CASSSNGRGEETQYF	TGTGCCAGCAGCTCAAACGGACGGGGGGAAGAGACCCAGTACTTC
TRBV28	.	.	TRBJ1-4	CASSLVSRDEKLFF	TGTGCCAGCAGTTTAGTTAGCAGGGATGAAAAACTGTTTTTT
TRBV30	.	.	TRBJ1-5	CAWSVPGPPNQPQHF	TGTGCCTGGAGTGTCCCAGGGCCCCCCAATCAGCCCCAGCATTTT
TRBV5-4	.	TRBD2	TRBJ2-1	CASRPLAGGHNEQFF	TGTGCCAGCAGACCACTAGCGGGGGGCCACAATGAGCAGTTCTTC
TRBV2	few	TRBD1	TRBJ1-4	CASGRQGGNEKLFF	TGTGCCAGCGGCAGACAGGGGGGAAATGAAAAACTGTTTTTT
TRBV6-5	once	.	TRBJ1-1	CASRAAGGTEAFF	TGTGCCAGCAGGGCCGCGGGAGGCACTGAAGCTTTCTTT
TRBV2	.	.	TRBJ2-1	CASSATLGVDEQFF	TGTGCCAGCAGCGCCACTCTAGGAGTCGATGAGCAGTTCTTC
TRBV7-5	.	.	TRBJ1-2	CVRSLAFCPRQRNYGYTF	TGTGTCAGAAGCTTAGCATTTTGTCCGAGACAGAGAAACTATGGCTACACCTTC
TRBV5-6	.	.	TRBJ1-3	CASSLEGTLSGNTIYF	TGTGCCAGCAGCTTGGAAGGGACACTCTCTGGAAACACCATATATTTT
TRBV27	.	TRBD1	TRBJ1-5	CASSLRGTVSNQPQHF	TGTGCCAGCAGTTTGAGGGGGACAGTTAGCAATCAGCCCCAGCATTTT
TRBV6-5	.	.	TRBJ1-1	CASSYRGNTEAFF	TGTGCCAGCAGTTATCGAGGGAACACTGAAGCTTTCTTT
TRBV18	.	.	TRBJ1-6	CASSPFLRGSYNSPLHF	TGTGCCAGCTCACCATTCCTAAGGGGCTCCTATAATTCACCCCTCCACTTT
TRBV7-3	once	TRBD2	TRBJ2-3	CASSLTGLAGGTQYF	TGTGCCAGCAGCTTAACTGGTCTAGCGGGGGGGACGCAGTATTTT
TRBV24-1	.	.	TRBJ1-6	CATTHEDSPLHF	TGTGCCACCACTCACGAGGATTCACCCCTCCACTTT
TRBV20-1	.	.	TRBJ2-6	CSASGLGKREANVLTF	TGCAGTGCTAGTGGGTTAGGGAAGAGGGAGGCCAACGTCCTGACTTTC